This T cell receptor beta chain was recorded in a study of relationships among human T cell subsets. Study-wide results and limits: Bead sorting may have left some CD4+CD8+ double-positive cells. Substantial CDR3 sharing among Th1, Th2 and regulatory cells suggested stochastic fate choice.

This clonotype appeared a few times. Its antigen is not known. From mRNA, alpha and beta CDR3 regions were amplified using semiquantitative ARM-PCR. Exponential amplification used communal superprimers after tagged nested gene-specific primers in ARM-PCR. Nested primers were removed by exonuclease before the second PCR round. MiXCR, run by TCRdb on the multiplex PCR reads, gives a single entry per CDR3 protein. The sample contains some 16,000 distinct CDR3 sequences, approximately 56% of which appear only once. T cell subsets were isolated with magnetic beads coated with subset-specific monoclonal antibodies. V was clipped by 4 bases and J by 3 bases, with 4 bases between them. This CDR3 region has 12 residues. The germline V gene has CDR1 MDHEN and CDR2 SYDVKM.

The material sequenced was total T cells sorted from blood. The V and J genes are TRBV28 and TRBJ2-4; D uncertain. The sequence was obtained from a man aged 35 to 55 in good health. Here the CDR3 DNA reads TGTGCCAGCAGTTCCGGCAAAAACATTCAGTACTTC. Its translation: CASSSGKNIQYF. Combining the CDR3 with reference TRBV28 and TRBJ2-4 gives the whole variable domain DVKVTQSSRYLVKRTGEKVFLECVQDMDHENMFWYRQDPGLGLRLIYFSYDVKMKEKGDIPEGYSVSREKKERFSLILESASTNQTSMYLCASSSGKNIQYFGAGTRLSVL.